A single sample gave rise to the 20 T cell receptor beta chains below, sequenced in a study of identical twins. TCRdb re-analysed the 5' RACE reads in MiXCR, keeping a single row per CDR3 protein. The sample lists 500,000 to 600,000 distinct CDR3 sequences; less than 25% were seen once. The sample was also reused in another study, on T cells expressing NK-cell markers.

The sample comprised CD4+ T cells sorted from blood. These receptors were taken from a woman aged 18-29 years in good health.

This clonotype appeared a few times. V gene TRBV5-4 combines with J gene TRBJ2-2; 8 bases fit TRBD1. Germline-derived CDR1 and CDR2 are SGHNT and YYREEE (reference sequence). This CDR3 contains 15 residues. J lost 3 bases, V lost 3 bases, and 4 bases had no gene match. The CDR3 reads CASSSGTGDTGELFF. The CDR3 DNA is TGTGCCAGCAGCTCCGGGACAGGAGACACCGGGGAGCTGTTTTTT.

The V call is TRBV29-1, the J call TRBJ2-1; 9 bases are shared with TRBD2. Germline values: CDR1 SQVTM, CDR2 ANQGSEA. This CDR3 comprises 15 residues. The junction had 7 bases not matched to a gene; V was cut back by 3 bases and J by 4 bases. CDR3 DNA sequence: TGCAGCGTTGACCGAGCGGGAGGAGGTTACAATGAGCAGTTCTTC. Its translation: CSVDRAGGGYNEQFF.

The rearrangement joins TRBV12-3 or TRBV12-4 to TRBJ2-1; D call uncertain. CDR3 length equals 13 residues. Trimming took 5 bases from V and 8 from J, leaving 13 bases between them. CDR3 in DNA: TGTGCCAGCAGTCGGAGCGCTAGGGATGAGCAGTTCTTC. Protein product: CASSRSARDEQFF.

V gene TRBV15 combines with J gene TRBJ2-1; perhaps TRBD2 as D (6 bases). With 5 bases removed from V and 9 bases from J, the gap between germline ends came to 11 bases. CDR3 length: 12 amino acids. CDR1 is LNHNV and CDR2 is YYDKDF in the germline V gene (reference sequence). The CDR3 coding sequence is TGTGCCACCAGCCCCCTGGAGGGTGAGCAGTTCTTC. This gives the protein CATSPLEGEQFF.

This clonotype was recorded many times. The rearrangement uses TRBV29-1 and TRBJ2-3; 9 bases map to TRBD2. The V gene end was trimmed by 0 bases and the J gene end by 5 bases; junction bases not matched to a gene: 9. The germline V gene encodes CDR1 SQVTM and CDR2 ANQGSEA. The CDR3 length is 16 residues. CDR3 loop: CSVEDLWRGGQDTQYF. The CDR3 DNA follows: TGCAGCGTTGAAGATCTGTGGCGGGGGGGCCAAGATACGCAGTATTTT.

This clonotype was observed at least ten times. The CDR3 bases are TGTGCCAGCACCCGGGACAGGGCGAACACTGAAGCTTTCTTT. Translated, it gives CASTRDRANTEAFF. The chain recombines TRBV11-1 with TRBJ1-1, with 9 positions matching TRBD1. The ends lost 7 bases at V and 1 base at J; junction bases unmatched: 4. The CDR3 covers 14 residues. CDR1 is SGHAT and CDR2 is FQDESV in the germline V gene (reference sequence).

This clonotype was seen at least ten times. This sequence joins TRBV11-2 and TRBJ2-1; D possibly uses TRBD1 or TRBD2 (5 bases each). The CDR3 has 13 residues. V shed 5 bases and J shed 4 bases, with 9 bases lying between them. The germline V gene has CDR1 SGHAT and CDR2 FQNNGV. The CDR3 DNA follows: TGTGCCAGCAGCACGGGACGGTACAATGAGCAGTTCTTC. Protein sequence: CASSTGRYNEQFF.

V and J are TRBV20-1 and TRBJ2-5; 11 positions agree with TRBD2. Unmatched junction bases numbered 5, after V lost 4 bases and J lost 4 bases. CDR3 length: 14 amino acids. Germline V gene lookup returns CDR1 DFQATT and CDR2 SNEGSKA (reference sequence). CDR3 nucleotide sequence: TGCAGTGCTACAAATAGCGGGAGGGGAGAGACCCAGTACTTC. Protein sequence: CSATNSGRGETQYF.

This chain joins TRBV5-6 and TRBJ2-7; 7 positions agree with TRBD2. The germline V gene has CDR1 SGHDT and CDR2 YYEEEE. CDR3 length equals 17 residues. V shed 1 base, J shed 2 bases, and the junction held 12 bases outside the gene matches. The CDR3 DNA is TGTGCCAGCAGCTTGAGGTTGTTGCGGGGGTCCACCTACGAGCAGTACTTC. The encoded protein is CASSLRLLRGSTYEQYF.

This clonotype was seen a few times. The chain employs TRBV20-1 and TRBJ1-1; 11 bases match TRBD1. The V gene end was trimmed by 2 bases and the J gene end by 4 bases; junction bases not matched to a gene: 3. The germline V gene encodes CDR1 DFQATT and CDR2 SNEGSKA (reference sequence). The CDR3 is 14 amino acids. The CDR3 here is CSARSGTGGTEAFF. CDR3 in DNA: TGCAGTGCTAGATCCGGGACAGGGGGCACTGAAGCTTTCTTT.

This clonotype has ten or more counts. The V gene is TRBV7-9, the J gene TRBJ1-1; D is unclear. CDR1 and CDR2 from the germline V gene are SEHNR and FQNEAQ (reference sequence). V was clipped by 4 bases and J by 10 bases, with 10 bases between them. The CDR3 runs to 11 residues. CDR3 sequence (DNA): TGTGCCAGCAGCTCTAGTGAGGGAGCTTTCTTT. This sequence encodes CASSSSEGAFF.

The J gene is TRBJ2-1, the V gene TRBV3-1, with D tentatively TRBD1 (5 bases). Looked up from germline, CDR1 is LGHDT and CDR2 is YNNKEL (reference sequence). The V and J ends lost 4 bases and 3 bases respectively, with 13 bases between them. The CDR3 covers 15 residues. The CDR3 nucleotides are TGTGCCAGCAGCCGAGTCCCAGGGTACTACAATGAGCAGTTCTTC. It codes for CASSRVPGYYNEQFF.

In its sample, this clonotype was seen a few times. V gene TRBV5-6 combines with J gene TRBJ2-1, with 9 bases lining up with TRBD2. Looked up from germline, CDR1 is SGHDT and CDR2 is YYEEEE. The CDR3 spans 14 residues. V shed 7 bases and J 3 bases; nucleotides not matched to a gene: 5. CDR3 amino acids: CASSTLAGYNEQFF. The CDR3 region has the DNA TGTGCCAGCTCAACACTAGCGGGCTACAATGAGCAGTTCTTC.

The chain couples TRBV27 to TRBJ2-1; no reliable D call. Germline CDR1 reads MNHEY; CDR2 reads SMNVEV (reference sequence). The germline V and J ends were trimmed by 10 bases and 0 bases, with 7 bases remaining between them. This CDR3 comprises 12 residues. The CDR3 is CATLSSYNEQFF. In DNA, the CDR3 is TGTGCCACTCTGAGCTCCTACAATGAGCAGTTCTTC.

The gene calls are TRBV6-2 or TRBV6-3 and TRBJ2-7; 10 bases are shared with TRBD2. Per germline, CDR1 MNHEY and CDR2 SVGEGT. This CDR3 contains 17 residues. Trimming took 4 bases from V and 0 from J; bases not matched to a gene: 9. In DNA form, the CDR3 reads TGTGCCAGCAGTTGGGGTACTAGCGGGAAGACCTCCTACGAGCAGTACTTC. As protein: CASSWGTSGKTSYEQYF.

This chain uses TRBV3-1 with TRBJ1-1; TRBD1 agrees at 8 bases. Losses at the gene ends were 6 bases for V and 5 bases for J; bases not matched to a gene: 11. This CDR3 comprises 15 residues. The germline V gene encodes CDR1 LGHDT and CDR2 YNNKEL (reference sequence). CDR3: CASSRTSGGITEAFF. For the CDR3, the DNA is TGTGCCAGCAGTCGAACATCAGGGGGCATTACTGAAGCTTTCTTT.

The J gene is TRBJ2-3, the V gene TRBV20-1, with 7 bases lining up with TRBD2. The germline CDR1 and CDR2 sequences are DFQATT and SNEGSKA (reference sequence). The CDR3 sequence is 15 residues long. V shed 3 bases, J shed 2 bases, and the junction held 8 bases outside the gene matches. The CDR3 spells CSARGWRGNTDTQYF. The DNA for the CDR3 is TGCAGTGCTAGGGGTTGGCGGGGGAACACAGATACGCAGTATTTT.

The genes are TRBV15 and TRBJ2-1; D unclear. Trimming removed 3 bases at V and 9 bases at J, with 12 bases between. Germline CDR1 reads LNHNV; CDR2 reads YYDKDF (reference sequence). This CDR3 comprises 13 residues. CDR3 sequence (DNA): TGTGCCACCAGCAGGAACAAAGCCGGTGAGCAGTTCTTC. Protein: CATSRNKAGEQFF.

A few counts support this clonotype. The chain joins TRBV5-1 to TRBJ2-2, with 14 bases fitting TRBD2. Per germline, CDR1 SGHRS and CDR2 YFSETQ. The CDR3 extends over 15 amino acids. After removal of 4 bases from V and 4 bases from J, the junction contained 0 bases not matched to a gene. DNA of the CDR3: TGCGCCAGCAGCGGGACTAGCGGGAGCACCGGGGAGCTGTTTTTT. Translated: CASSGTSGSTGELFF. Using reference TRBV5-1 and TRBJ2-2 for the parts outside the CDR3, the full variable domain is KAGVTQTPRYLIKTRGQQVTLSCSPISGHRSVSWYQQTPGQGLQFLFEYFSETQRNKGNFPGRFSGRQFSNSRSEMNVSTLELGDSALYLCASSGTSGSTGELFFGEGSRLTVL.

The V call is TRBV6-6, the J call TRBJ1-1; TRBD1 is a possible D gene (5 bases). The V gene lost 8 bases and the J gene lost 8 bases, with 12 bases spanning the gap. Germline V gene sequence: CDR1 MNHNY, CDR2 SVGAGI (reference sequence). The CDR3 totals 11 residues. The CDR3 reads CASRSGGEAFF. DNA for the CDR3: TGTGCCAGCCGAAGCGGGGGGGAAGCTTTCTTT.